The text below deals with one T cell receptor beta chain. Its antigen is unknown. The assay was carried out at the deep level. Profiling relied on immunoSEQ multiplex PCR, and the TCRdb table lists in-frame clones only, not all of them. The profile shows approximately 400,000 clones, about 97% of them singletons. Healthy HIV-negative adults with no recent acute infections or vaccinations were recruited as donors. The CDR3 contains 16 residues. Germline loops: CDR1 LNHDA, CDR2 SQIVND (reference sequence). V gave up 4 bases and J gave up 1 base; unmatched junction bases: 8. The record originates from a study of shared clonotypes between healthy human individuals. General study results and limits: A handful of donors showed sharing of approximately 4.7% of naive CD4 clonotypes.

The V call is TRBV19, the J call TRBJ2-3, with TRBD2 matching over 7 bases. The specimen sequenced was memory CD8+ T cells sorted from blood. Sample subset: CD45RO+ cells pooled with CCR7-negative TemRA cells. This receptor was taken from a man between 25 and 39 years old in good health. CDR3 protein: CASSNLAAVRTDTQYF. As DNA, the CDR3 is TGTGCCAGTAGTAACCTAGCGGCCGTGCGCACAGATACGCAGTATTTT.